The 10 T cell receptor beta chains given below trace back to one sample, sequenced in a study of blood T cell repertoires in COVID-19. Only in-frame clones appear in the TCRdb table, and some are missing; sequencing was by immunoSEQ multiplex PCR. The table shows around 57,000 clones, with 82% occurring only once. Sequenced material: peripheral blood. The receptor source for this set is a woman in her fifties or sixties with acute or convalescent COVID-19.

The chain has TRBV6-1 and TRBJ1-5, with TRBD1 matching over 10 bases. The CDR3 extends over 19 amino acids. Trimming cost V 3 bases and J 0 bases; bases outside gene matches: 11. CDR1 is MNHNS, CDR2 SASEGT, per germline. In DNA form, the CDR3 reads TGTGCCAGCAGTGAGTTTGTTGGGACAGGGGCTTATAGCAATCAGCCCCAGCATTTT. Encoded protein: CASSEFVGTGAYSNQPQHF.

The CDR3 here is CASSPPEQLNSGANVLTF. DNA of the CDR3: TGTGCCAGCTCACCACCGGAGCAACTCAACTCTGGGGCCAACGTCCTGACTTTC. The V and J genes are TRBV18 and TRBJ2-6; no firm D call. The V and J ends lost 0 bases and 0 bases respectively, with 12 bases between them. The CDR3 contains 18 residues. CDR1 and CDR2 (germline): KGHSH, LQKENI.

On this clone itself: The junction departs from the called germline gene at one end, perhaps through a read error. The chain carries TRBV10-3 and TRBJ2-6, with D perhaps matching TRBD1 (6 bases). This CDR3 is built from 17 residues. The germline gives CDR1 ENHRY, CDR2 SYGVKD. In nucleotides, the CDR3 is TGTGCCACCAGTCTCGGACAGAGGGACTCTGGGGCCAACGTCCTGACTTTC. Translating gives CATSLGQRDSGANVLTF.

The rearrangement links TRBV27 to TRBJ2-1; D ambiguous. The CDR3 runs 12 residues. The germline V gene has CDR1 MNHEY and CDR2 SMNVEV (reference sequence). Trimming pared 1 base from V and 12 bases from J, leaving 10 bases between. This CDR3 reads CASSLWPDRQFF. CDR3 nucleotides: TGTGCCAGCAGTTTATGGCCAGATCGGCAGTTCTTC.

The V call is TRBV29-1, the J call TRBJ2-3, with 8 bases lining up with TRBD2. V dropped 5 bases and J dropped 1; count of bases not matched to a gene: 11. CDR3 size: 16 residues. Germline CDR1 is SQVTM and CDR2 is ANQGSEA. CDR3 sequence: CSVLRLAIERTDTQYF. The DNA of the CDR3 is TGCAGCGTTCTCCGACTAGCGATTGAACGCACAGATACGCAGTATTTT.

The chain carries TRBV15 and TRBJ1-5, with D tentatively TRBD1 (5 bases). The CDR3 extends over 19 amino acids. CDR1 is LNHNV, CDR2 YYDKDF, per germline (reference sequence). Deletions cut 0 bases from V and 0 bases from J, with 18 bases between. CDR3 sequence (DNA): TGTGCCACCAGCAGAGACCACGGCAGGGTAGGGGTTAGCAATCAGCCCCAGCATTTT. This sequence encodes CATSRDHGRVGVSNQPQHF.

The chain links TRBV9 to TRBJ1-5; 10 positions match TRBD1. The V gene end was trimmed by 2 bases and the J gene end by 6 bases; junction bases not matched to a gene: 5. Germline V lookup: CDR1 SGDLS, CDR2 YYNGEE. This CDR3 contains 15 residues. This CDR3 is CASSVGTGVSQPQHF. The CDR3 DNA sequence: TGTGCCAGCAGCGTGGGGACAGGGGTATCTCAGCCCCAGCATTTT.

The CDR3 sequence is CASSFRTSGGNEQYF. CDR3 nucleotides: TGTGCCAGCAGTTTCAGGACTAGCGGGGGGAACGAGCAGTACTTC. The chain couples TRBV5-6 to TRBJ2-7; the match to TRBD2 covers 14 bases. CDR3 length equals 15 residues. Losses at the gene ends were 5 bases for V and 5 bases for J; bases not matched to a gene: 6. The germline V gene has CDR1 SGHDT and CDR2 YYEEEE.

The CDR3 region is CASSLAGGSNTEAFF. CDR3 nucleotides: TGCGCCAGCAGCTTGGCCGGGGGATCGAACACTGAAGCTTTCTTT. The V call is TRBV5-1, the J call TRBJ1-1, with D possibly matching TRBD1 (5 bases). V shed 0 bases and J shed 1 base, with 10 bases lying between them. The CDR3 length is 15 residues. CDR1 and CDR2 from the germline V gene are SGHRS and YFSETQ.

V is TRBV27 and J is TRBJ2-3, with TRBD2 matching 11 bases. Germline V gene sequence: CDR1 MNHEY, CDR2 SMNVEV (reference sequence). The V gene end was trimmed by 6 bases and the J gene end by 4 bases; junction bases not matched to a gene: 15. The CDR3 extends over 18 amino acids. The CDR3 reads CASRHGTSGFFMADTQYF. For the CDR3, the DNA is TGTGCCAGCAGACACGGGACTAGCGGATTCTTTATGGCAGATACGCAGTATTTT.